The 30 T cell receptor beta chains reported below all come from one sample, sequenced in a study of blood T cell repertoires in COVID-19 (TCRdb year 2020). Preparation of the library involved the immunoSEQ multiplex PCR assay. TCRdb retrieved this table from immuneACCESS and kept in-frame rearrangements only. Not all clones are present; in checked studies, unresolved V genes account for under half, and no reason is known for the remainder. Here the sample has around 340,000 clones; around nine tenths occur a single time. Approximately 0.97% of the sample goes to the ten largest clones. Input material: PBMCs or T cells enriched from blood (not recorded which). These receptors came from a woman in her 30s who had been exposed to COVID-19.

The chain joins TRBV5-1 to TRBJ2-2; no reliable D call. The CDR3 covers 13 residues. In germline, CDR1 is SGHRS, CDR2 YFSETQ. V was trimmed by 0 bases and J by 5 bases, leaving 5 bases between them. The CDR3: CASSLAGTGELFF. CDR3 sequence (DNA): TGCGCCAGCAGCTTGGCGGGTACCGGGGAGCTGTTTTTT.

The genes are TRBV11-3 and TRBJ1-6; 10 nucleotides agree with TRBD1. Germline lookup yields CDR1 SGHNT and CDR2 YENEEA. Germline trimming cut 5 bases from V and 9 bases from J; bases unmatched to any gene: 10. This CDR3 has 16 residues. CDR3 residues: CASSLGQGVVPSPLHF. CDR3 bases: TGTGCCAGCAGCCTCGGACAGGGGGTAGTTCCTTCACCCCTCCACTTT. The full variable domain, rest sourced from reference TRBV11-3 and TRBJ1-6, is EAGVVQSPRYKIIEKKQPVAFWCNPISGHNTLYWYLQNLGQGPELLIRYENEEAVDDSQLPKDRFSAERLKGVDSTLKIQPAELGDSAVYLCASSLGQGVVPSPLHFGNGTRLTVT.

The chain employs TRBV20-1 and TRBJ1-5; D call uncertain. Germline CDR1 and CDR2: DFQATT and SNEGSKA (reference sequence). The CDR3 has 15 amino acids. V lost 3 bases, J lost 1 base, and 13 bases lay in between. CDR3 in amino acids: CSASGSGWSNQPQHF. DNA of the CDR3: TGCAGTGCTAGTGGTTCGGGTTGGAGCAATCAGCCCCAGCATTTT.

The chain joins TRBV28 to TRBJ2-7; possibly TRBD1 for D (5 bases). V gave up 2 bases and J gave up 2 bases, with 13 bases separating them. The CDR3 length is 15 residues. In germline, CDR1 is MDHEN, CDR2 SYDVKM. The CDR3 spells CASSLKGVGTYEQYF. CDR3 bases: TGTGCCAGCAGTTTAAAAGGGGTGGGCACCTACGAGCAGTACTTC.

The chain has TRBV5-1 and TRBJ2-7; perhaps TRBD2 as D (6 bases). The CDR3 is 13 residues long. Between the trimmed V and J ends, which lost 1 base and 5 bases, there was a span of 10 bases. The germline V gene encodes CDR1 SGHRS and CDR2 YFSETQ. The CDR3 DNA sequence: TGCGCCAGCAGCTTGAATCCGGGGGACGAGCAGTACTTC. It encodes CASSLNPGDEQYF.

Only a few counts were recorded for this clone. The V gene is TRBV7-6, the J gene TRBJ2-3, with 7 bases lining up with TRBD2. Germline V gene sequence: CDR1 SGHVS, CDR2 FNYEAQ. The V and J ends lost 4 bases and 2 bases, in that order; junction bases with no gene match: 6. CDR3 length equals 15 residues. As DNA, the CDR3 is TGTGCCAGCAGCTCGGAGCGGGGCTTCACAGATACGCAGTATTTT. Translation: CASSSERGFTDTQYF.

The rearrangement links TRBV27 to TRBJ2-2, with 13 bases fitting TRBD2. CDR3 size: 16 residues. Germline CDR1 and CDR2: MNHEY and SMNVEV (reference sequence). Trimming cost V 7 bases and J 6 bases; bases outside gene matches: 8. CDR3 protein: CASTFGTSGNSGELFF. CDR3 sequence (DNA): TGTGCCAGCACCTTTGGGACTAGCGGGAATTCCGGGGAGCTGTTTTTT.

This chain uses TRBV10-3 with TRBJ2-1; 9 bases are a match to TRBD2. V was pared by 0 bases and J by 5 bases, with 5 bases of the junction left unmatched. There are 16 residues in the CDR3. Germline V gene lookup returns CDR1 ENHRY and CDR2 SYGVKD. The DNA for the CDR3 is TGTGCCATCAGTGAGTCAGCTAGCGGGATTGACAATGAGCAGTTCTTC. Translated, it gives CAISESASGIDNEQFF.

The rearrangement uses TRBV15 and TRBJ1-5; 8 nucleotides agree with TRBD1. V lost 1 base to trimming and J lost 5 bases; unmatched junction nucleotides: 7. Germline V gene data show CDR1 as LNHNV and CDR2 as YYDKDF (reference sequence). The CDR3 is 16 amino acids. The CDR3 region has the DNA TGTGCCACCAGCAGAGTGGGGCAGGGGGCTTATCAGCCCCAGCATTTT. It specifies CATSRVGQGAYQPQHF.

In DNA, the CDR3 is TGTGCCAGCAGCTCTAACAGGGGAGGAGAGACCCAGTACTTC. It yields the protein CASSSNRGGETQYF. The V gene is TRBV11-3, the J gene TRBJ2-5, with TRBD1 as a possible D gene (7 bases). This CDR3 is 14 amino acids long. Germline V gives CDR1 SGHNT, CDR2 YENEEA. The V gene lost 4 bases and the J gene lost 4 bases, with 13 bases spanning the gap.

Concerning this clone: Other nucleotide sequences in the sample specify the same CDR3. The rearrangement joins TRBV5-1 to TRBJ1-1; D perhaps matches TRBD1 (5 bases). This CDR3 region has 13 residues. Germline V gives CDR1 SGHRS, CDR2 YFSETQ. V was trimmed by 4 bases and J by 1 base, leaving 8 bases between them. The CDR3 DNA reads as TGCGCCAGCAGCCCAACAGGGAACACTGAAGCTTTCTTT. It is translated as CASSPTGNTEAFF.

This chain links TRBV28 with TRBJ1-6, with 7 nucleotides matching TRBD1. Trimming cost V 5 bases and J 5 bases; bases outside gene matches: 6. This CDR3 has 15 amino acids. Germline CDR1 MDHEN, CDR2 SYDVKM. CDR3 nucleotide sequence: TGTGCCAGCAGTCGAGGACAGGCCGATAATTCACCCCTCCACTTT. Amino acids: CASSRGQADNSPLHF.

The chain carries TRBV2 and TRBJ2-7; tentatively, D is TRBD1 (6 bases). The CDR3 length is 13 residues. Trimming removed 6 bases from V and 2 bases from J, with 11 bases in between. Germline-derived CDR1 and CDR2 are SNHLY and FYNNEI. As DNA, the CDR3 is TGTGCCAGCAGGCGGACAGTTGCCTACGAGCAGTACTTC. Residues: CASRRTVAYEQYF.

The CDR3 here is CASSFGQGVTEAFF. The CDR3 nucleotides are TGTGCCAGCAGTTTTGGGCAGGGGGTTACTGAAGCTTTCTTT. The chain employs TRBV28 and TRBJ1-1; 7 bases match TRBD1. CDR3 length equals 14 residues. Trimming at V came to 3 bases and at J to 5 bases, leaving 6 bases not matched to a gene. Germline V gene sequence: CDR1 MDHEN, CDR2 SYDVKM.

This clone has just one count. V usage is TRBV5-6 and J usage is TRBJ2-1; 8 nucleotides align to TRBD2. With 0 bases clipped from V and 11 bases from J, the junction kept 7 bases outside the gene matches. This CDR3 is 14 amino acids long. The germline V gene encodes CDR1 SGHDT and CDR2 YYEEEE. CDR3 nucleotide sequence: TGTGCCAGCAGCTTGGTCGGGAGGGGACTAAAGCAGTTCTTC. Protein sequence: CASSLVGRGLKQFF.

The genes are TRBV18 and TRBJ1-4; D gene uncertain. CDR3 size: 13 residues. The germline gives CDR1 KGHSH, CDR2 LQKENI. The germline V and J ends were trimmed by 0 bases and 7 bases, with 6 bases remaining between them. The CDR3 here is CASSPPAAEKLFF. The CDR3 coding sequence is TGTGCCAGCTCACCACCGGCGGCTGAAAAACTGTTTTTT.

V is TRBV6-5 and J is TRBJ1-1; D gene ambiguous. The CDR3 extends over 13 amino acids. Germline V gene sequence: CDR1 MNHEY, CDR2 SVGAGI. Trimming removed 3 bases at V and 2 bases at J, with 7 bases between. The CDR3 region is CASSYQQNTEAFF. CDR3 DNA: TGTGCCAGCAGTTATCAACAAAACACTGAAGCTTTCTTT.

The chain couples TRBV29-1 to TRBJ2-1; 8 bases are a match to TRBD2. CDR1 is SQVTM and CDR2 is ANQGSEA in the germline V gene. CDR3 length equals 11 residues. Trimming removed 6 bases from V and 9 bases from J; junction bases left unmatched: 4. The CDR3 nucleotides read TGCAGCGTAGCAGCGGGAGCTGAGCAGTTCTTC. This encodes CSVAAGAEQFF.

The gene calls are TRBV30 and TRBJ1-1; maybe TRBD1 (6 bases). The germline V and J ends were trimmed by 3 bases and 8 bases, with 13 bases remaining between them. The CDR3 has 12 residues. Germline assignment: CDR1 GTSNPN and CDR2 SVGIG (reference sequence). DNA of the CDR3: TGTGCCTGGAGCCCTGACAGGTACGAAGCTTTCTTT. Translated: CAWSPDRYEAFF.

V gene TRBV30 combines with J gene TRBJ2-3; TRBD2 agrees at 11 bases. Germline-derived CDR1 and CDR2 are GTSNPN and SVGIG (reference sequence). J gave up 4 bases and V 0 bases, and 15 bases lay outside the gene matches. The CDR3 is made up of 19 amino acids. CDR3 sequence (DNA): TGTGCCTGGAGTGTAAGACAGGGGGGACTAGCGGTCATATCAGATACGCAGTATTTT. It translates to CAWSVRQGGLAVISDTQYF.

V and J are TRBV7-9 and TRBJ2-1, with TRBD2 matching over 8 bases. J gave up 10 bases and V 4 bases, and 9 bases lay outside the gene matches. Germline V CDR1 and CDR2: SEHNR, FQNEAQ (reference sequence). This CDR3 comprises 14 residues. CDR3 protein: CASSSKAGDREQFF. The CDR3 DNA reads TGTGCCAGCAGCTCTAAAGCGGGAGATCGGGAGCAGTTCTTC.

This sequence joins TRBV5-1 and TRBJ1-4; TRBD1 matches at 10 bases. CDR1 and CDR2 (germline): SGHRS, YFSETQ. Trimming cost V 3 bases and J 3 bases; bases outside gene matches: 8. This CDR3 contains 17 residues. CDR3 bases: TGCGCCAGCAGCTCCGGACAGGGGGAGGAGGCTAATGAAAAACTGTTTTTT. Encoded protein: CASSSGQGEEANEKLFF.

V gene TRBV28 combines with J gene TRBJ1-6; D is unresolved. CDR1 and CDR2 (germline): MDHEN, SYDVKM. The CDR3 spans 13 residues. With 8 bases removed from V and 10 bases from J, the gap between germline ends came to 15 bases. The DNA for the CDR3 is TGTGCCAGCCGCGGCGGTGGAGTGTCACCCCTCCACTTT. This gives the protein CASRGGGVSPLHF.

This chain joins TRBV6-5 and TRBJ2-7; 9 bases map to TRBD2. In germline, CDR1 is MNHEY, CDR2 SVGAGI. J gave up 9 bases and V 2 bases, and 14 bases lay outside the gene matches. CDR3 length: 16 amino acids. The CDR3 DNA sequence: TGTGCCAGCAGTTACGACCCATTGGGGGCGGGGGGGGCGCAGTACTTC. This translates into CASSYDPLGAGGAQYF.

This sequence joins TRBV3-1 (or the pseudogene TRBV3-2) and TRBJ1-2, with D uncertain. V lost 3 bases and J lost 7, with 15 bases in between. Germline V lookup: CDR1 LGHDT, CDR2 YNNKEL (reference sequence). The CDR3 consists of 14 residues. CDR3 sequence reads: CASSHGLLVSGYTF. As DNA, the CDR3 is TGTGCCAGCAGCCACGGACTCCTAGTGTCTGGCTACACCTTC.

The rearrangement links TRBV11-3 to TRBJ1-6; D may be TRBD1 (6 bases). Germline CDR1 SGHNT, CDR2 YENEEA. The CDR3 has 18 residues. Trimming cost V 6 bases and J 5 bases, with 23 bases left between them. CDR3 nucleotide sequence: TGTGCCAGCAGTGTACGTTTGGGGGCCCAATGGAATAATTCACCCCTCCACTTT. Its protein is CASSVRLGAQWNNSPLHF.

The chain carries TRBV4-2 and TRBJ2-1; the match to TRBD2 covers 8 bases. The CDR3 spans 15 residues. With 4 bases clipped from V and 5 bases from J, the junction kept 7 bases outside the gene matches. The germline V gene encodes CDR1 LGHNA and CDR2 YNFKEQ. The CDR3 DNA reads as TGTGCCAGCAGCCCCGGGACTAGACTCGACAATGAGCAGTTCTTC. Amino acids: CASSPGTRLDNEQFF.

A note on this clone: Other DNA sequences in the sample encode the same CDR3. The chain combines TRBV27 with TRBJ1-2; TRBD1 agrees at 7 bases. V was pared by 6 bases and J by 4 bases, with 5 bases of the junction left unmatched. CDR3 length: 13 amino acids. In germline, CDR1 is MNHEY, CDR2 SMNVEV (reference sequence). CDR3 in DNA: TGTGCCAGCAGCCCCAGACAGGGCTATGGCTACACCTTC. As protein: CASSPRQGYGYTF.

This clone was seen a single time. The V call is TRBV11-1, the J call TRBJ2-5, with D tentatively TRBD1 (7 bases). This CDR3 has 14 residues. V was pared by 4 bases and J by 5 bases, with 14 bases between. CDR1 is SGHAT and CDR2 is FQDESV in the germline V gene (reference sequence). The CDR3: CASSSTGRSETQYF. CDR3 in DNA: TGTGCCAGCAGCTCGACAGGGAGGTCGGAGACCCAGTACTTC.

The V gene is TRBV5-1, the J gene TRBJ1-2, with 10 bases matching TRBD1. Trimming took 4 bases from V and 4 from J; bases not matched to a gene: 7. CDR1 and CDR2 from the germline V gene are SGHRS and YFSETQ. CDR3 size: 15 residues. The CDR3 here is CASSQGQGNSYGYTF. In DNA, the CDR3 is TGCGCCAGCAGCCAGGGACAGGGGAATAGCTATGGCTACACCTTC.